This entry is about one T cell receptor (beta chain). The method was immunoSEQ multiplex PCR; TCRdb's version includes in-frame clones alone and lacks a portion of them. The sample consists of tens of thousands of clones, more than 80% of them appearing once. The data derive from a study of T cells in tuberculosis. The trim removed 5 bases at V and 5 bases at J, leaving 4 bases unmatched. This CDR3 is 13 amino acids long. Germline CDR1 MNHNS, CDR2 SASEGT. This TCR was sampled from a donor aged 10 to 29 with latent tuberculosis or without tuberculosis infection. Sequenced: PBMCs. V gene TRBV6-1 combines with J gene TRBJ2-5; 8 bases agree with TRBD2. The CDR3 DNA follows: TGTGCCAGCAGTATCCGCGGGGGGGAGACCCAGTACTTC. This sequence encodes CASSIRGGETQYF.